These 14 T cell receptor beta chains were all obtained from the same sample, sequenced in a study of identical twins. TCRdb reprocessed the 5' RACE reads with MiXCR, giving one entry per CDR3 protein. This table holds about 500,000 distinct CDR3 sequences, more than 13% found once. These data were likewise used in another study, on yellow fever vaccine responses in identical twins.

The specimen was CD4+ T cells sorted from blood. The receptors originated from a woman aged 18 to 35 in good health.

Here the CDR3 DNA reads TGTGCCAGCAGCCGAGACCTTAGACTTCCTTTCTTT. Protein sequence: CASSRDLRLPFF. The V call is TRBV14, the J call TRBJ1-1; D gene unclear. The CDR3 runs to 12 residues. V dropped 4 bases and J dropped 12 bases, with 15 bases sitting between them. Germline assignment: CDR1 SGHDN and CDR2 FVKESK.

The chain has TRBV5-4 and TRBJ1-1, with no clear D. With 0 bases removed from V and 2 bases from J, the gap between germline ends came to 11 bases. The germline V gene has CDR1 SGHNT and CDR2 YYREEE (reference sequence). The CDR3 is 15 residues long. The CDR3 DNA follows: TGTGCCAGCAGCTTGGATGCCAGTCCTAACACTGAAGCTTTCTTT. Its translation: CASSLDASPNTEAFF.

The chain joins TRBV7-2 to TRBJ2-1; D may correspond to TRBD1 or TRBD2 (5 bases each). Trimming shortened V by 3 bases and J by 9 bases, and 18 bases separated the two germline ends. Germline loops: CDR1 SGHTA, CDR2 FQGNSA. This CDR3 spans 15 amino acids. The CDR3 DNA is TGTGCCAGCAGCTTCTGGGGGTGGCGAAACAGTGAGCAGTTCTTC. It translates to CASSFWGWRNSEQFF.

This chain uses TRBV24-1 with TRBJ2-3; a possible D gene is TRBD1 (6 bases). The CDR3 has 17 residues. V lost 0 bases to trimming and J lost 3 bases, with 15 bases between them. Germline values: CDR1 KGHDR, CDR2 SFDVKD. The CDR3 sequence: CATSDLREDRITDTQYF. The CDR3 nucleotides are TGTGCCACCAGTGATTTGCGTGAGGACAGAATAACAGATACGCAGTATTTT.

V gene TRBV7-3 combines with J gene TRBJ2-2; 11 bases are shared with TRBD2. There are 17 residues in the CDR3. Germline CDR1 SGHTA, CDR2 FQGTGA. After removal of 2 bases from V and 3 bases from J, the junction contained 5 bases not matched to a gene. CDR3: CASSLGGTSGYTGELFF. DNA of the CDR3: TGTGCCAGCAGCTTAGGCGGGACTAGCGGATACACCGGGGAGCTGTTTTTT.

The genes are TRBV10-3 and TRBJ2-3, with TRBD2 matching 10 bases. V was pared by 4 bases and J by 4 bases, with 5 bases of the junction left unmatched. There are 15 residues in the CDR3. Germline CDR1 ENHRY, CDR2 SYGVKD. The CDR3 loop reads CAISVSGGAADTQYF. DNA for the CDR3: TGTGCCATCAGTGTAAGCGGGGGGGCGGCAGATACGCAGTATTTT.

This chain connects TRBV20-1 to TRBJ2-3, with TRBD2 matching over 14 bases. The CDR3 length is 16 residues. Germline CDR1 is DFQATT and CDR2 is SNEGSKA (reference sequence). V lost 3 bases, J lost 6 bases, and 8 bases stayed unmatched. The CDR3 here is CSASGTSGRGSDTQYF. Written as DNA, the CDR3 is TGCAGTGCTAGCGGGACTAGCGGGAGAGGAAGCGATACGCAGTATTTT.

V is TRBV30 and J is TRBJ2-3; TRBD1 is a possible D gene (6 bases). V lost 3 bases and J 8 bases, leaving 15 bases between the germline ends. Germline V gene data show CDR1 as GTSNPN and CDR2 as SVGIG (reference sequence). This CDR3 is built from 13 residues. The CDR3 DNA follows: TGTGCCTGGAGGCTTAAGGGGGTTGGTACGCAGTATTTT. This sequence encodes CAWRLKGVGTQYF.

The chain recombines TRBV12-3 or TRBV12-4 with TRBJ2-5, with D perhaps matching TRBD2 (7 bases). Between the trimmed V and J ends, which lost 4 bases and 4 bases, there was a span of 13 bases. The CDR3 is 14 amino acids. In DNA, the CDR3 is TGTGCCAGCAGTTCCCTAGGGGGGGGAGAGACCCAGTACTTC. Its translation is CASSSLGGGETQYF.

This chain links TRBV5-1 with TRBJ1-6; tentative D call: TRBD1 (6 bases). The ends were cut back, 4 bases at V and 10 bases at J, with 18 bases in the middle. CDR3 length: 15 amino acids. Germline CDR1 is SGHRS and CDR2 is YFSETQ. This chain's CDR3 is CASSRSSQGPSPLHF. The CDR3 region has the DNA TGCGCCAGCAGCCGTTCGTCACAGGGTCCCTCACCCCTCCACTTT. Based on the CDR3 plus reference TRBV5-1 and TRBJ1-6, the full variable domain is KAGVTQTPRYLIKTRGQQVTLSCSPISGHRSVSWYQQTPGQGLQFLFEYFSETQRNKGNFPGRFSGRQFSNSRSEMNVSTLELGDSALYLCASSRSSQGPSPLHFGNGTRLTVT.

This clonotype was observed at least ten times. The J gene is TRBJ1-4, the V gene TRBV7-9; 11 nucleotides agree with TRBD1. Germline V gene data show CDR1 as SEHNR and CDR2 as FQNEAQ (reference sequence). V lost 0 bases to trimming and J lost 7 bases; unmatched junction nucleotides: 1. The CDR3 is 15 residues long. For the CDR3, the DNA is TGTGCCAGCAGCTTAGCCGGGACAGGGGGTGAAAAACTGTTTTTT. It translates to CASSLAGTGGEKLFF.

The chain uses TRBV29-1 and TRBJ1-2; 8 bases line up with TRBD1. CDR3 size: 14 residues. The V gene's germline CDR1 is SQVTM and CDR2 ANQGSEA. Losses at the gene ends were 3 bases for V and 4 bases for J; bases not matched to a gene: 7. CDR3 DNA: TGCAGCGTTGATTTGGACAGGGTGGCCTATGGCTACACCTTC. Its translation: CSVDLDRVAYGYTF.

The V and J genes are TRBV28 and TRBJ2-7; TRBD1 might be the D (6 bases). CDR1 is MDHEN, CDR2 SYDVKM, per germline. The CDR3 has 12 residues. Trimming took off 4 bases at V and 5 bases at J, with 9 bases between the two ends. The CDR3 here is CASSSQGDEQYF. The CDR3 DNA follows: TGTGCCAGCAGTTCACAGGGAGACGAGCAGTACTTC.

This clonotype has ten or more counts. The V call is TRBV25-1, the J call TRBJ2-3; D not certain. The CDR3 consists of 15 residues. From germline, CDR1 is MGHDK and CDR2 SYGVNS. V was pared by 3 bases and J by 9 bases, with 19 bases between. CDR3 nucleotide sequence: TGTGCCAGCAGTGATCCCCTCAAAACCATGGACACGCAGTATTTT. Protein sequence: CASSDPLKTMDTQYF.